One and the same sample provided the 30 T cell receptor beta chains below, sequenced in a study of shared clonotypes between healthy human individuals. Repertoires were generated with immunoSEQ multiplex PCR, while TCRdb's copy carries only in-frame clones and drops some. This sample has over 700,000 clones, with 55% to 75% found just once. Material for sequencing was memory CD4+ T cells sorted from blood. Subset indicated: CD45RA-negative fraction. Every receptor here comes from a woman aged 25 to 39 in good health.

Points on this clone: Being one base from a much bigger clone, this may be a read error. Other DNA sequences of this sample code for an identical CDR3. V gene TRBV5-4 combines with J gene TRBJ2-5; 10 bases match TRBD1. V was pared by 0 bases and J by 4 bases, with 6 bases of the junction left unmatched. Germline assignment: CDR1 SGHNT and CDR2 YYREEE (reference sequence). The CDR3 extends over 16 amino acids. The CDR3 here is CASSLGTGGTGETQYF. For the CDR3, the DNA is TGTGCCAGCAGCTTGGGGACAGGGGGAACAGGAGAGACCCAGTACTTC.

The chain recombines TRBV11-2 with TRBJ2-1; 14 bases match TRBD2. CDR1 is SGHAT and CDR2 is FQNNGV in the germline V gene. The CDR3 has 16 amino acids. V dropped 7 bases and J dropped 7; count of bases not matched to a gene: 9. The CDR3: CASTGLAGGLGNEQFF. CDR3 bases: TGTGCCAGCACCGGACTAGCGGGAGGACTCGGAAATGAGCAGTTCTTC.

Turning to this clone: A far bigger clonotype differs at one base, so this is likely a read error. The J gene is TRBJ1-1, the V gene TRBV30; TRBD1 might be the D (5 bases). Deletions cut 4 bases from V and 3 bases from J, with 6 bases between. This CDR3 spans 11 amino acids. From germline, CDR1 is GTSNPN and CDR2 SVGIG (reference sequence). In DNA, the CDR3 is TGTGCCTGGACAGGGTACACTGAAGCTTTCTTT. This encodes CAWTGYTEAFF.

This chain uses TRBV18 with TRBJ2-2, with unresolved D. The CDR3 sequence is 15 residues long. Germline V gene data show CDR1 as KGHSH and CDR2 as LQKENI. V shed 3 bases and J shed 4 bases, with 12 bases lying between them. This chain's CDR3 is CASSPLREPTGELFF. The CDR3 DNA follows: TGTGCCAGCTCACCCTTGCGCGAGCCCACCGGGGAGCTGTTTTTT.

The V and J genes are TRBV9 and TRBJ2-7, with 14 bases that match TRBD2. V lost 3 bases and J lost 6; bases outside the gene matches: 5. Germline CDR1 SGDLS, CDR2 YYNGEE. CDR3 length equals 15 residues. CDR3 sequence: CASSAEGLAGAEQYF. The CDR3, as DNA: TGTGCCAGCAGCGCAGAGGGACTAGCGGGAGCCGAGCAGTACTTC.

This clone occurred once. The genes are TRBV28 and TRBJ1-4, with 7 bases that match TRBD1. CDR3 length equals 15 residues. The V gene's germline CDR1 is MDHEN and CDR2 SYDVKM. Trimming took 3 bases from V and 4 from J; bases not matched to a gene: 5. Written as DNA, the CDR3 is TGTGCCAGCAGTTTCCAATCAGGGGGTAATGAAAAACTGTTTTTT. This translates into CASSFQSGGNEKLFF. The complete variable domain, with remaining parts taken from reference TRBV28 and TRBJ1-4, reads DVKVTQSSRYLVKRTGEKVFLECVQDMDHENMFWYRQDPGLGLRLIYFSYDVKMKEKGDIPEGYSVSREKKERFSLILESASTNQTSMYLCASSFQSGGNEKLFFGSGTQLSVL.

This clone was seen only once. Other nucleotide sequences from this sample produce the same CDR3. This chain connects TRBV7-2 to TRBJ2-7; 7 positions agree with TRBD1. Per the germline V gene, CDR1 is SGHTA and CDR2 is FQGNSA. The CDR3 runs 14 residues. Losses at the gene ends were 5 bases for V and 0 bases for J; bases not matched to a gene: 4. CDR3 amino acids: CASSPRQGSYEQYF. CDR3 DNA: TGTGCCAGCAGCCCACGACAGGGCTCCTACGAGCAGTACTTC.

This clone was seen a few times. The chain couples TRBV11-2 to TRBJ2-2; D may match TRBD1 or TRBD2 (7 bases each). V was pared by 3 bases and J by 3 bases, with 20 bases between. The CDR3 spans 18 residues. Germline CDR1 SGHAT, CDR2 FQNNGV. The CDR3 region has the DNA TGTGCCAGCAGCTTCCCCAGGGGGGGAGGCGCGTACACCGGGGAGCTGTTTTTT. The encoded protein is CASSFPRGGGAYTGELFF.

This clone was seen only a few times. The chain recombines TRBV7-9 with TRBJ1-1; D not certain. This CDR3 comprises 12 residues. CDR1 SEHNR and CDR2 FQNEAQ come from the germline V gene (reference sequence). Between the trimmed V and J ends, which lost 5 bases and 3 bases, there was a span of 7 bases. CDR3 amino acids: CASSITDTEAFF. The CDR3 DNA reads TGTGCCAGCAGCATAACTGACACTGAAGCTTTCTTT.

This chain uses TRBV7-3 with TRBJ2-3; D is perhaps TRBD2 (6 bases). Trimming pared 5 bases from V and 2 bases from J, leaving 23 bases between. The germline V gene encodes CDR1 SGHTA and CDR2 FQGTGA. This CDR3 region has 18 residues. The CDR3 sequence: CASSMLPPGLGTTDTQYF. The CDR3 bases are TGTGCCAGCAGCATGCTACCGCCGGGACTGGGGACCACAGATACGCAGTATTTT.

This chain links TRBV2 with TRBJ1-1, with TRBD1 as a possible D gene (5 bases). V lost 7 bases and J lost 13, with 25 bases in between. Germline V gives CDR1 SNHLY, CDR2 FYNNEI. The CDR3 sequence is 14 residues long. CDR3 sequence: CASTPLSSVGGLFF. The CDR3 DNA sequence: TGTGCCAGCACTCCCCTCTCGTCGGTGGGGGGTCTTTTCTTT.

The V gene is TRBV5-1, the J gene TRBJ1-1, with D possibly matching TRBD1 (5 bases). The V end lost 8 bases, the J end lost 1 base, and 12 bases lay between the germline ends. The CDR3 has 13 residues. The germline V gene has CDR1 SGHRS and CDR2 YFSETQ. The chain's CDR3 is CASRTGGNTEAFF. The DNA for the CDR3 is TGCGCCAGTCGAACAGGCGGGAACACTGAAGCTTTCTTT.

The genes are TRBV5-1 and TRBJ2-7; the match to TRBD1 covers 7 bases. The ends lost 0 bases at V and 1 base at J; junction bases unmatched: 1. This CDR3 region has 14 residues. Germline-derived CDR1 and CDR2 are SGHRS and YFSETQ. The CDR3, as DNA: TGCGCCAGCAGCTTGGAGGGACAGTCCTACGAGCAGTACTTC. It translates to CASSLEGQSYEQYF.

This clone was seen only a few times. Other DNA sequences in this specimen translate into the identical CDR3. The chain has TRBV5-1 and TRBJ2-1; 8 nucleotides align to TRBD2. The CDR3 is made up of 15 amino acids. CDR1 is SGHRS and CDR2 is YFSETQ in the germline V gene. The J segment lost 4 bases and the V segment lost 1 base, leaving 4 bases of the junction unmatched. The CDR3 nucleotides read TGCGCCAGCAGCTTGAGTAGCGGGGCTTACAATGAGCAGTTCTTC. This encodes CASSLSSGAYNEQFF.

The chain carries TRBV5-6 and TRBJ1-5; no firm D call. This CDR3 has 14 amino acids. CDR1 and CDR2 (germline): SGHDT, YYEEEE. V dropped 4 bases and J dropped 2 bases, with 10 bases sitting between them. The CDR3 spells CASSPGGGNQPQHF. Here the CDR3 DNA reads TGTGCCAGCAGCCCGGGCGGGGGCAATCAGCCCCAGCATTTT.

The chain combines TRBV5-1 with TRBJ2-5; the match to TRBD2 covers 8 bases. V shed 4 bases, J shed 5 bases, and the junction held 10 bases outside the gene matches. Germline CDR1 and CDR2: SGHRS and YFSETQ. This CDR3 region has 15 residues. CDR3 sequence: CASSTDGTRGETQYF. The CDR3 DNA reads TGCGCCAGCAGCACCGACGGGACTAGAGGCGAGACCCAGTACTTC.

CDR3 nucleotide sequence: TGTGCCAGCAGTCCAGGGGCTAGGGGCGGCTACACCTTC. Its translation is CASSPGARGGYTF. The chain joins TRBV28 to TRBJ1-2; the D gene is possibly TRBD1 (6 bases). Germline loops: CDR1 MDHEN, CDR2 SYDVKM. The CDR3 is 13 amino acids. Deletions cut 5 bases from V and 8 bases from J, with 15 bases between.

The chain uses TRBV7-9 and TRBJ2-7, with 8 bases lining up with TRBD1. Germline CDR1 reads SEHNR; CDR2 reads FQNEAQ (reference sequence). The CDR3 contains 12 residues. With V trimmed by 0 bases and J by 9 bases, 1 base remained unmatched. The CDR3 spells CASSLAGQGQYF. CDR3 nucleotides: TGTGCCAGCAGCTTAGCAGGACAGGGGCAGTACTTC. Complete variable domain (other parts from reference TRBV7-9 and TRBJ2-7): DTGVSQNPRHKITKRGQNVTFRCDPISEHNRLYWYRQTLGQGPEFLTYFQNEAQLEKSRLLSDRFSAERPKGSFSTLEIQRTEQGDSAMYLCASSLAGQGQYFGPGTRLTVT.

This chain uses TRBV7-9 with TRBJ2-5, with 7 bases matching TRBD2. Germline assignment: CDR1 SEHNR and CDR2 FQNEAQ (reference sequence). Germline trimming cut 1 base from V and 3 bases from J; bases unmatched to any gene: 8. This CDR3 contains 16 residues. The CDR3 loop reads CASSLGPSGLEETQYF. The DNA for the CDR3 is TGTGCCAGCAGCTTAGGGCCTAGCGGACTTGAAGAGACCCAGTACTTC.

This clone appeared a few times. This rearrangement joins TRBV10-2 to TRBJ1-1; 8 nucleotides align to TRBD1. The V and J ends lost 0 bases and 5 bases, in that order; junction bases with no gene match: 8. Germline CDR1 is WSHSY and CDR2 is SAAADI. The CDR3 runs to 16 residues. The CDR3 sequence is CASSESPRQGRTEAFF. The CDR3, as DNA: TGCGCCAGCAGTGAGTCGCCCCGACAGGGGAGAACTGAAGCTTTCTTT.

J is TRBJ2-7 and V is TRBV9, with D perhaps TRBD1 (6 bases). Germline-derived CDR1 and CDR2 are SGDLS and YYNGEE. V was cut by 6 bases and J by 6 bases, with 16 bases left in between. The CDR3 extends over 13 amino acids. The DNA of the CDR3 is TGTGCCAGCATCAGGGGTTCTGGGCGCGAGCAGTACTTC. Its protein product is CASIRGSGREQYF.

This chain joins TRBV7-3 and TRBJ1-2; TRBD1 is a possible D gene (5 bases). V lost 2 bases, J lost 4 bases, and 20 bases lay in between. There are 17 residues in the CDR3. CDR1 is SGHTA, CDR2 FQGTGA, per germline. The CDR3 reads CASSLGAGDGETYGYTF. CDR3 sequence (DNA): TGTGCCAGCAGCTTAGGGGCGGGAGACGGAGAGACCTATGGCTACACCTTC.

The rearrangement joins TRBV7-9 to TRBJ2-1; the match to TRBD2 covers 15 bases. V lost 5 bases and J lost 6; bases outside the gene matches: 5. This CDR3 has 16 residues. Per germline, CDR1 SEHNR and CDR2 FQNEAQ (reference sequence). CDR3 in DNA: TGTGCCAGCAGCGTTGGACTAGCGGGAGGGACCAATGAGCAGTTCTTC. Translation gives CASSVGLAGGTNEQFF. Based on the CDR3 plus reference TRBV7-9 and TRBJ2-1, the full variable domain is DTGVSQNPRHKITKRGQNVTFRCDPISEHNRLYWYRQTLGQGPEFLTYFQNEAQLEKSRLLSDRFSAERPKGSFSTLEIQRTEQGDSAMYLCASSVGLAGGTNEQFFGPGTRLTVL.

The rearrangement uses TRBV5-1 and TRBJ2-7; 7 nucleotides line up with TRBD1. J lost 3 bases, V lost 0 bases, and 3 bases had no gene match. Germline CDR1 and CDR2: SGHRS and YFSETQ. The CDR3 length is 14 residues. CDR3 residues: CASSLGQGDYEQYF. CDR3 DNA: TGCGCCAGCAGCTTGGGGCAGGGGGACTACGAGCAGTACTTC.

This clone was recorded a few times. The chain joins TRBV6-1 to TRBJ1-1; D is unresolved. This CDR3 has 11 residues. The germline gives CDR1 MNHNS, CDR2 SASEGT. V was trimmed by 6 bases and J by 5 bases, leaving 7 bases between them. In DNA form, the CDR3 reads TGTGCCAGCAGGGCCCCGACTGAAGCTTTCTTT. Translated, it gives CASRAPTEAFF.

CDR3 loop: CASTSRVGPYEQYF. CDR3 DNA sequence: TGTGCCAGCACTTCCCGGGTAGGCCCCTACGAGCAGTACTTC. The rearrangement joins TRBV27 to TRBJ2-7; D remains ambiguous. V lost 7 bases and J lost 2, with 15 bases in between. Germline V gives CDR1 MNHEY, CDR2 SMNVEV (reference sequence). This CDR3 region has 14 residues.

The chain combines TRBV18 with TRBJ1-5, with TRBD1 matching over 8 bases. The CDR3 is 15 residues long. J gave up 1 base and V 4 bases, and 3 bases lay outside the gene matches. Germline values: CDR1 KGHSH, CDR2 LQKENI. In DNA form, the CDR3 reads TGTGCCAGCTCACGGGGACAGGTCAGCAATCAGCCCCAGCATTTT. Amino acids: CASSRGQVSNQPQHF.

Notes on this clone: Germline and junction disagree at one end, which may indicate a read error. V and J are TRBV29-1 and TRBJ2-5; 7 positions agree with TRBD2. Per germline, CDR1 SQVTM and CDR2 ANQGSEA. CDR3 size: 13 residues. The CDR3 bases are TGCAGCGGTGAACTAGCGAGAACGGAGACCCAGTACTTC. This codes for CSGELARTETQYF.

The chain uses TRBV2 and TRBJ1-5; tentative D call: TRBD1 (5 bases). The CDR3 has 13 residues. Looked up from germline, CDR1 is SNHLY and CDR2 is FYNNEI. Trimming stripped 6 bases from V and 6 bases from J, with 12 bases between. The CDR3 sequence is CASSQGLFQPQHF. For the CDR3, the DNA is TGTGCCAGCAGCCAGGGTTTGTTTCAGCCCCAGCATTTT.

The chain joins TRBV6-5 to TRBJ1-4, with D perhaps matching TRBD1 (5 bases). This CDR3 spans 14 amino acids. Trimming pared 4 bases from V and 4 bases from J, leaving 10 bases between. CDR1 and CDR2 from the germline V gene are MNHEY and SVGAGI. CDR3 region: CASSSGLNNEKLFF. For the CDR3, the DNA is TGTGCCAGCAGTTCGGGACTGAATAATGAAAAACTGTTTTTT.